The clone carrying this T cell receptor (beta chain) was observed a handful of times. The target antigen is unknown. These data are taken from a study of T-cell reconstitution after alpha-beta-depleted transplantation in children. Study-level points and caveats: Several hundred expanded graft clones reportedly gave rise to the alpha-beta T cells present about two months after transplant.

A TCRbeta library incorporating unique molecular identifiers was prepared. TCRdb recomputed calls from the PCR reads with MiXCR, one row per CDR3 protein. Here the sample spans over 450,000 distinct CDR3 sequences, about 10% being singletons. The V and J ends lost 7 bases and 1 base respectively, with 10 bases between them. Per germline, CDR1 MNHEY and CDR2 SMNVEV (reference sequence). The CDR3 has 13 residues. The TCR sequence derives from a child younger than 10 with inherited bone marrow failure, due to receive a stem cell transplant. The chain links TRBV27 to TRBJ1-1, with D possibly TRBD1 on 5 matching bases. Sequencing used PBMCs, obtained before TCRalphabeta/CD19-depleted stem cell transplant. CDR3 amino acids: CASTGAGNTEAFF. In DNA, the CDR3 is TGTGCCAGCACCGGGGCAGGGAACACTGAAGCTTTCTTT.